These 32 T cell receptor beta chains came from one sample sequenced in a study of blood T cells in healthy people across ages. Alongside a J-beta primer mix, a sample-barcoded 5' primer served in a second PCR lasting about 7 to 11 cycles. TCRdb independently ran MiXCR on the 5' RACE reads; one entry per CDR3 protein. Of 650,000 or so distinct CDR3 sequences listed, over 40% are singletons. Sequencing was carried out using blood. The receptors here all came from a woman over 75 in good health.

For this clonotype: An end of the junction does not agree with germline; a read error may underlie this. Here the CDR3 reads CASSDRKGSGYGYTF. Written as DNA, the CDR3 is TGTGCCAGTAGTGATAGGAAAGGGAGCGGGTATGGCTACACCTTC. V gene TRBV25-1 combines with J gene TRBJ1-2, with unresolved D. This CDR3 has 15 residues. CDR1 and CDR2 (germline): MGHDK, SYGVNS.

This clonotype was detected only a few times. This rearrangement joins TRBV18 to TRBJ1-1, with a tentative D call TRBD1 (5 bases). The CDR3 covers 15 residues. Germline-derived CDR1 and CDR2 are KGHSH and LQKENI. Trimming removed 3 bases from V and 2 bases from J, with 13 bases in between. DNA of the CDR3: TGTGCCAGCTCACCTCCGGGCAGGGAAAACACTGAAGCTTTCTTT. It codes for CASSPPGRENTEAFF. Based on the CDR3 plus reference TRBV18 and TRBJ1-1, the full variable domain is NAGVMQNPRHLVRRRGQEARLRCSPMKGHSHVYWYRQLPEEGLKFMVYLQKENIIDESGMPKERFSAEFPKEGPSILRIQQVVRGDSAAYFCASSPPGRENTEAFFGQGTRLTVV.

This chain joins TRBV20-1 and TRBJ2-2; 8 nucleotides line up with TRBD1. Germline trimming cut 5 bases from V and 3 bases from J; bases unmatched to any gene: 2. CDR3 length: 13 amino acids. In germline, CDR1 is DFQATT, CDR2 SNEGSKA (reference sequence). CDR3 in DNA: TGCAGTGCTTCGACAGGGGACACCGGGGAGCTGTTTTTT. This encodes CSASTGDTGELFF.

The chain joins TRBV20-1 to TRBJ1-4; D not certain. CDR3 length equals 13 residues. Trimming pared 4 bases from V and 5 bases from J, leaving 11 bases between. The germline CDR1 and CDR2 sequences are DFQATT and SNEGSKA (reference sequence). CDR3 protein: CSATPDKNEKLFF. In DNA form, the CDR3 reads TGCAGTGCTACTCCTGACAAGAATGAAAAACTGTTTTTT.

With regard to this clonotype: A much larger clonotype is one base distant, so this may be a read error. The chain couples TRBV29-1 to TRBJ2-1; TRBD2 might be the D (5 bases). The J call may be wrong; the DNA end is better matched by TRBJ2-7. The germline CDR1 and CDR2 sequences are SQVTM and ANQGSEA. The CDR3 consists of 14 residues. This CDR3 reads CSVEGRVFNNEQYF. The CDR3 DNA sequence: TGCAGCGTTGAAGGGCGGGTGTTTAACAATGAGCAGTACTTC.

The table lists this clonotype with many counts. This sequence joins TRBV27 and TRBJ2-1; 11 bases agree with TRBD2. This CDR3 has 16 amino acids. Germline values: CDR1 MNHEY, CDR2 SMNVEV (reference sequence). The V segment lost 0 bases and the J segment 8 bases; nucleotides outside the gene matches: 6. The CDR3 coding sequence is TGTGCCAGCAGTTTATCGAGGCTAGCGGGGGGTTATGAGCAGTTCTTC. It is translated as CASSLSRLAGGYEQFF.

Note on this clonotype: Sequence at one end of the junction differs from germline and may be a read error. CDR3 nucleotide sequence: TGCAGCGTGGAAGGCGTCGTTGGGGGCTACACCTTC. It is translated as CSVEGVVGGYTF. V gene TRBV29-1 combines with J gene TRBJ1-2, with D hard to call. The CDR3 is 12 residues long. Germline-derived CDR1 and CDR2 are SQVTM and ANQGSEA.

This clonotype was found a few times. This chain links TRBV20-1 with TRBJ1-5, with D unclear. V was pared by 2 bases and J by 8 bases, with 19 bases between. The CDR3 extends over 15 amino acids. Germline V gene lookup returns CDR1 DFQATT and CDR2 SNEGSKA (reference sequence). CDR3 sequence reads: CSARRSPGALEPQHF. CDR3 sequence (DNA): TGCAGTGCTAGAAGATCCCCAGGAGCCCTCGAGCCCCAGCATTTT.

As to this clonotype: This may be a read error: a much more frequent sequence differs by one nucleotide. The chain couples TRBV9 to TRBJ2-3; possibly TRBD2 for D (6 bases). Germline lookup yields CDR1 SGDLS and CDR2 YYNGEE. This CDR3 spans 16 amino acids. This CDR3 is CASSSVTGRSTGTQYF. The CDR3 DNA follows: TGTGCCAGCAGCTCCGTAACGGGGAGGAGCACAGGTACGCAGTATTTT.

As DNA, the CDR3 is TGTGCCAGCAGTGAATGGGGTCCGCCAAATGAGCAGTTCTTC. Encoded protein: CASSEWGPPNEQFF. The chain recombines TRBV6-1 with TRBJ2-1; D gene ambiguous. CDR1 and CDR2 from the germline V gene are MNHNS and SASEGT. The CDR3 contains 14 residues. The ends were cut back, 2 bases at V and 7 bases at J, with 12 bases in the middle.

Turning to this clonotype: Germline is not matched at one junction end, which may reflect a read error. The CDR3 DNA reads TGTGCCAGCAGCGTAGCCAGGGAAGAGACCCAGTACTTC. It specifies CASSVAREETQYF. This sequence joins TRBV7-2 and TRBJ2-5; tentative D call: TRBD1 (5 bases). There are 13 residues in the CDR3. Germline values: CDR1 SGHTA, CDR2 FQGNSA. The full variable domain, its missing parts supplied by reference TRBV7-2 and TRBJ2-5, is GAGVSQSPSNKVTEKGKDVELRCDPISGHTALYWYRQSLGQGLEFLIYFQGNSAPDKSGLPSDRFSAERTGGSVSTLTIQRTQQEDSAVYLCASSVAREETQYFGPGTRLLVL.

This clonotype was seen only a few times. This chain uses TRBV7-3 with TRBJ2-3; 9 nucleotides align to TRBD2. This CDR3 has 17 residues. The germline V gene encodes CDR1 SGHTA and CDR2 FQGTGA. V was pared by 3 bases and J by 4 bases, with 11 bases of the junction left unmatched. The CDR3 sequence is CASSFLGTSNGADTQYF. Written as DNA, the CDR3 is TGTGCCAGCAGCTTCCTCGGGACTAGCAATGGGGCAGATACGCAGTATTTT.

The rearrangement uses TRBV6-6 and TRBJ1-5; no clear D. CDR1 and CDR2 from the germline V gene are MNHNY and SVGAGI (reference sequence). CDR3 size: 16 residues. The germline V and J ends were trimmed by 6 bases and 0 bases, with 15 bases remaining between them. The CDR3 is CASRAEDGYSNQPQHF. CDR3 coding DNA: TGTGCCAGCAGGGCGGAGGACGGATATAGCAATCAGCCCCAGCATTTT.

In its sample, this clonotype was seen a few times. A clone one base away is much larger, so this may be a read error. V gene TRBV7-3 combines with J gene TRBJ2-1; TRBD1 matches 7 bases. This CDR3 has 12 amino acids. CDR1 is SGHTA and CDR2 is FQGTGA in the germline V gene. Trimming cost V 5 bases and J 8 bases; bases outside gene matches: 3. The CDR3 DNA follows: TGTGCCAGCAGCGTACAGGGGTATGAGCAGTTCTTC. This translates into CASSVQGYEQFF.

This clonotype was observed many times. The chain combines TRBV5-5 with TRBJ2-1, with 7 nucleotides matching TRBD2. J lost 9 bases, V lost 0 bases, and 3 bases had no gene match. CDR3 length: 13 residues. Germline CDR1 and CDR2: SGHKS and YYEKEE (reference sequence). The CDR3 sequence: CASSLVGEGEQFF. CDR3 in DNA: TGTGCCAGCAGCTTGGTAGGGGAGGGTGAGCAGTTCTTC.

The J gene is TRBJ2-2, the V gene TRBV20-1; no reliable D call. This CDR3 region has 14 residues. The V gene lost 6 bases and the J gene lost 4 bases, with 15 bases spanning the gap. CDR1 is DFQATT, CDR2 SNEGSKA, per germline (reference sequence). The DNA for the CDR3 is TGCAGTGCCCCCGTGGCAGCTACCACCGGGGAGCTGTTTTTT. It yields the protein CSAPVAATTGELFF.

The gene calls are TRBV9 and TRBJ2-5; D gene ambiguous. Trimming took off 3 bases at V and 5 bases at J, with 17 bases between the two ends. Germline-derived CDR1 and CDR2 are SGDLS and YYNGEE. The CDR3 covers 15 residues. CDR3 sequence reads: CASSASEASSETQYF. In nucleotides, the CDR3 is TGTGCCAGCAGCGCCTCCGAAGCCTCGTCTGAGACCCAGTACTTC. The full variable domain, rest sourced from reference TRBV9 and TRBJ2-5, is DSGVTQTPKHLITATGQRVTLRCSPRSGDLSVYWYQQSLDQGLQFLIQYYNGEERAKGNILERFSAQQFPDLHSELNLSSLELGDSALYFCASSASEASSETQYFGPGTRLLVL.

The chain couples TRBV4-1 to TRBJ2-7; D might be TRBD2 (5 bases). There are 13 residues in the CDR3. Germline lookup yields CDR1 MGHRA and CDR2 YSYEKL. Trimming pared 1 base from V and 6 bases from J, leaving 10 bases between. The CDR3 DNA follows: TGCGCCAGCAGCCAAGTACTAGAGAGCGAGCAGTACTTC. Translated, it gives CASSQVLESEQYF.

The rearrangement links TRBV20-1 to TRBJ1-5, with D hard to call. The CDR3 extends over 12 amino acids. V dropped 5 bases and J dropped 10 bases, with 15 bases sitting between them. Per germline, CDR1 DFQATT and CDR2 SNEGSKA (reference sequence). DNA for the CDR3: TGCAGTGCTGTTAATAGTCTGGGTCCCCAGCATTTT. As protein: CSAVNSLGPQHF.

There are many counts of this clonotype. The chain carries TRBV20-1 and TRBJ2-4; D remains ambiguous. This CDR3 is built from 13 residues. The V gene's germline CDR1 is DFQATT and CDR2 SNEGSKA (reference sequence). V was cut by 6 bases and J by 0 bases, with 9 bases left in between. The CDR3 protein is CSAVWGAKNIQYF. The CDR3 DNA is TGCAGTGCCGTATGGGGAGCCAAAAACATTCAGTACTTC.

The chain has TRBV29-1 and TRBJ2-5; D may match TRBD1 or TRBD2 (5 bases each). The DNA end is a closer match to TRBJ2-7, so the J assignment may be wrong. Germline CDR1 is SQVTM and CDR2 is ANQGSEA. The CDR3 contains 12 residues. The CDR3 here is CSVGVPGYEQYF. The CDR3, as DNA: TGCAGCGTGGGGGTCCCGGGGTACGAGCAGTACTTC.

This clonotype has a single count. V is TRBV27 and J is TRBJ2-7; D not certain. From germline, CDR1 is MNHEY and CDR2 SMNVEV (reference sequence). This CDR3 is built from 13 residues. V dropped 3 bases and J dropped 3 bases, with 9 bases sitting between them. The CDR3 DNA reads as TGTGCCAGCAGTTTCGGCCTCTTCTACGAGCAGTACTTC. It is translated as CASSFGLFYEQYF.

The chain couples TRBV13 to TRBJ2-5; D ambiguous. Trimming removed 1 base from V and 2 bases from J, with 11 bases in between. Germline V lookup: CDR1 PRHDT, CDR2 FYEKMQ (reference sequence). The CDR3 consists of 15 residues. The CDR3 is CASSLELVGQETQYF. The CDR3 DNA reads TGTGCCAGCAGCTTAGAATTGGTGGGGCAAGAGACCCAGTACTTC.

CDR3: CASSMRLFYEQYF. CDR3 nucleotide sequence: TGTGCCAGTAGTATGCGGCTATTCTACGAGCAGTACTTC. The chain combines TRBV19 with TRBJ2-7; D unclear. Trimming stripped 3 bases from V and 3 bases from J, with 9 bases between. Germline CDR1 and CDR2: LNHDA and SQIVND (reference sequence). The CDR3 spans 13 residues.

CDR3 DNA sequence: TGTGCCAGCAGCTTAAGGGTGCAGTTCTCTGGAAACACCATATATTTT. Translating it yields CASSLRVQFSGNTIYF. The chain links TRBV7-2 to TRBJ1-3; D uncertain. Per the germline V gene, CDR1 is SGHTA and CDR2 is FQGNSA. Trimming shortened V by 2 bases and J by 0 bases, and 11 bases separated the two germline ends. The length of the CDR3 is 16 residues.

This clonotype was counted ten times or more. The chain combines TRBV27 with TRBJ2-3; D is undetermined. The V gene lost 2 bases and the J gene lost 5 bases, with 11 bases spanning the gap. Germline CDR1 and CDR2: MNHEY and SMNVEV (reference sequence). This CDR3 region has 14 residues. Written as DNA, the CDR3 is TGTGCCAGCAGTTTAGAGAATAGGATAGATACGCAGTATTTT. The encoded protein is CASSLENRIDTQYF.

As for this clonotype: A clone one base away is much larger, so this may be a read error. The gene calls are TRBV6-6 and TRBJ2-7; D is uncertain. V gave up 6 bases and J gave up 7 bases, with 10 bases separating them. CDR1 is MNHNY, CDR2 SVGAGI, per germline (reference sequence). The CDR3 length is 11 residues. Here the CDR3 reads CASSSDNEQYF. The CDR3 nucleotides read TGTGCCAGCAGCTCAGACAATGAGCAGTACTTC.

This clonotype has a handful of counts. Being one base from a much bigger clone, this may be a read error. This chain connects TRBV6-1 to TRBJ2-3; no clear D gene. V was clipped by 4 bases and J by 1 base, with 12 bases between them. The CDR3 has 15 amino acids. Germline loops: CDR1 MNHNS, CDR2 SASEGT. CDR3 DNA: TGTGCCAGCAGTGGATTCGGCGGTCGCACAGATACGCAGTATTTT. Protein: CASSGFGGRTDTQYF.

This chain uses TRBV27 with TRBJ1-1, with D possibly matching TRBD1 (6 bases). The CDR3 runs 14 residues. Looked up from germline, CDR1 is MNHEY and CDR2 is SMNVEV (reference sequence). The V end was cut by 8 bases, the J end by 4 bases, with 17 bases between. The CDR3 bases are TGTGCCAGCTCACCGAGAGGGGGGAGCACTGAAGCTTTCTTT. As protein: CASSPRGGSTEAFF.

This clonotype was picked up a small number of times. A much larger clone lies a single base off, so this may be a read error. The V gene is TRBV12-3 or TRBV12-4, the J gene TRBJ2-5; D not resolved. Trimming took 5 bases from V and 2 from J, leaving 9 bases between them. This CDR3 is built from 13 residues. The CDR3 here is CASSVVEQETQYF. DNA for the CDR3: TGTGCCAGCAGTGTAGTAGAACAAGAGACCCAGTACTTC.

Concerning this clonotype itself: An end of the junction differs from the germline gene, which may be a read error. The V gene is TRBV12-3 or TRBV12-4, the J gene TRBJ2-1; TRBD2 might be the D (6 bases). This CDR3 contains 15 residues. CDR3: CASSGGTATYNEPFF. DNA for the CDR3: TGTGCCAGCAGTGGGGGGACCGCAACCTACAATGAGCCGTTCTTC.

This clonotype was detected ten times or more. This rearrangement joins TRBV5-1 to TRBJ2-7, with D possibly matching TRBD1 (5 bases). V shed 0 bases and J shed 0 bases, with 16 bases lying between them. Germline V CDR1 and CDR2: SGHRS, YFSETQ. The CDR3 consists of 17 residues. In nucleotides, the CDR3 is TGCGCCAGCAGCTTGGGGGCACAGGCGTCGAGCTCCTACGAGCAGTACTTC. Its protein product is CASSLGAQASSSYEQYF.